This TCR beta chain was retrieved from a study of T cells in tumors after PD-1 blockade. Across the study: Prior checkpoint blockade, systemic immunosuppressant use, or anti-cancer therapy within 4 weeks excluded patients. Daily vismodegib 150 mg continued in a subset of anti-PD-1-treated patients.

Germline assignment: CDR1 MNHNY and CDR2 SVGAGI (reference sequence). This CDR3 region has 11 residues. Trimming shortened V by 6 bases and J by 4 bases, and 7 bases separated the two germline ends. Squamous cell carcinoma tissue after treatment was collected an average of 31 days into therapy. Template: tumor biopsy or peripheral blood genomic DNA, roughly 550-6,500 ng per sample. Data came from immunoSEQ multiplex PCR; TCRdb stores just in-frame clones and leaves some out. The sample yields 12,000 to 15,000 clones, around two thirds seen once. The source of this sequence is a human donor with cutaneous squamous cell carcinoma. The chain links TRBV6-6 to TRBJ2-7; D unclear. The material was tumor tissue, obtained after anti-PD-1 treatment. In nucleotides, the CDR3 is TGTGCCAGCAGGTTTAGTTACGAGCAGTACTTC. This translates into CASRFSYEQYF.